This T cell receptor (beta chain) was sequenced during a study of blood T cell repertoires in COVID-19. Study-wide context: Specimens from acute and convalescent COVID-19 originated in the United States, Italy and Spain. T cells, B-cell-depleted T cells, or PBMCs supplied cDNA or gDNA.

Adults between about 18 and 95 years of age took part from about 24 US areas. Authors' analysis steps: Nucleated cell number was recorded as an estimate derived from reference gene primer amplification. TCRdb keeps only in-frame clones here, not all; method: immunoSEQ multiplex PCR. The V and J calls and clone size are taken from that table; D and trimming were inferred from the DNA. The sample includes about 270,000 clones, about 90% seen only once; the top ten take 4.1%. The CDR3 has 16 residues. CDR1 and CDR2 from the germline V gene are SNHLY and FYNNEI. The V end was cut by 2 bases, the J end by 8 bases, with 21 bases between.

Sequencing was performed on PBMCs or T cells enriched from blood (not recorded which). The V gene is TRBV2, the J gene TRBJ1-2; D is unclear. The sequence derives from a woman in her twenties or thirties with acute COVID-19. The CDR3 is CASSEQLRANPSGYTF. The CDR3 coding sequence is TGTGCCAGCAGTGAACAATTGAGGGCCAACCCTAGCGGCTACACCTTC. The whole variable domain, remainder taken from reference TRBV2 and TRBJ1-2, is EPEVTQTPSHQVTQMGQEVILRCVPISNHLYFYWYRQILGQKVEFLVSFYNNEISEKSEIFDDQFSVERPDGSNFTLKIRSTKLEDSAMYFCASSEQLRANPSGYTFGSGTRLTVV.